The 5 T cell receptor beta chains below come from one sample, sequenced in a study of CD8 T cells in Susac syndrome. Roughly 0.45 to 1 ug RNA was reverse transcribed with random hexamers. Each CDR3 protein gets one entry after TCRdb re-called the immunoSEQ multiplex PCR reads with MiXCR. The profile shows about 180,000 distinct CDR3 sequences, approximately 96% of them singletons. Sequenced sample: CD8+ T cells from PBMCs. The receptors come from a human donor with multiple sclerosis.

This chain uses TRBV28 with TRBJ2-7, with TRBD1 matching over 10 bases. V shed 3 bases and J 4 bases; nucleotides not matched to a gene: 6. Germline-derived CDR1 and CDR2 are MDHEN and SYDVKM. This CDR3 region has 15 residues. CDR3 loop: CASSFRDRGQYEQYF. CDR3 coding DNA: TGTGCCAGCAGTTTTAGGGACAGGGGACAATACGAGCAGTACTTC.

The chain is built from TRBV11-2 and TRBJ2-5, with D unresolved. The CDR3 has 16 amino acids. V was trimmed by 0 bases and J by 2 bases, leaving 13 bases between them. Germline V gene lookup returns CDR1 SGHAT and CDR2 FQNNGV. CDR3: CASSLDRVPRQETQYF. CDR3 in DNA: TGTGCCAGCAGCTTAGATCGGGTTCCTCGACAAGAGACCCAGTACTTC. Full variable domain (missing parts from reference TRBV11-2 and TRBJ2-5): EAGVAQSPRYKIIEKRQSVAFWCNPISGHATLYWYQQILGQGPKLLIQFQNNGVVDDSQLPKDRFSAERLKGVDSTLKIQPAKLEDSAVYLCASSLDRVPRQETQYFGPGTRLLVL.

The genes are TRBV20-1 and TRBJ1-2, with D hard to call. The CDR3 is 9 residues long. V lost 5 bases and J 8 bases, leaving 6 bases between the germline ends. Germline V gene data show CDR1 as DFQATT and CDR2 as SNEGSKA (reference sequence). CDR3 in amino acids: CSAPGGYTF. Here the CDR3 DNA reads TGCAGTGCTCCTGGGGGCTACACCTTC.

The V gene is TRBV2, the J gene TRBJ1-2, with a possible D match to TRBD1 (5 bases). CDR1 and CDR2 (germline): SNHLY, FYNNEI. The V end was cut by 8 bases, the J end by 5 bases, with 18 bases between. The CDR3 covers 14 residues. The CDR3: CASSLTEVWYGYTF. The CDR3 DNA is TGTGCCAGCTCCTTGACAGAAGTTTGGTATGGCTACACCTTC.

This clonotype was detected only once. The CDR3 DNA reads TGTGCCACCCAACGCAGGCGGGAGATTGCGGATACGCAGTATTTT. The encoded protein is CATQRRREIADTQYF. This chain uses TRBV11-2 with TRBJ2-3; TRBD2 agrees at 7 bases. The CDR3 is made up of 15 amino acids. J was trimmed by 6 bases and V by 10 bases; bases with no gene match: 16. Germline V gene sequence: CDR1 SGHAT, CDR2 FQNNGV.